The next 30 T cell receptor beta chains were all read from a single sample in a study of cytomegalovirus exposure and HLA in healthy donors. The PCR was carried out with 60 Vbeta primers and 13 Jbeta primers. Generated by immunoSEQ multiplex PCR, the TCRdb table keeps only in-frame clones and is missing some. The sample shows 75,000 or so clones, approximately 81% of them seen only once. The sample taken for sequencing was PBMCs. The receptors derive from a young woman in good health and CMV-seropositive.

V gene TRBV1 combines with J gene TRBJ2-3; the table's D call of TRBD2 was not tested on the DNA. TRBV1 is listed as a pseudogene. CDR3 size: 16 residues. CDR3 loop: CTSSQEGIAGSDTQYF. The CDR3 DNA is TGCACCAGCAGCCAAGAAGGTATAGCGGGGTCAGATACGCAGTATTTT.

This clone has only one observation. V gene TRBV5-6 combines with J gene TRBJ2-5; TRBD1 matches 8 bases. The ends lost 1 base at V and 3 bases at J; junction bases unmatched: 14. This CDR3 is built from 18 residues. Germline CDR1 is SGHDT and CDR2 is YYEEEE. The DNA of the CDR3 is TGTGCCAGCAGCTTGTTTTTCGGACAGGGCACCGCCGAAGAGACCCAGTACTTC. This gives the protein CASSLFFGQGTAEETQYF. The whole variable domain, remainder taken from reference TRBV5-6 and TRBJ2-5, is DAGVTQSPTHLIKTRGQQVTLRCSPKSGHDTVSWYQQALGQGPQFIFQYYEEEERQRGNFPDRFSGHQFPNYSSELNVNALLLGDSALYLCASSLFFGQGTAEETQYFGPGTRLLVL.

The genes are TRBV5-5 and TRBJ2-5; weak D call: TRBD2 (6 bases). The V gene's germline CDR1 is SGHKS and CDR2 YYEKEE (reference sequence). CDR3 length: 13 amino acids. V was trimmed by 2 bases and J by 4 bases, leaving 9 bases between them. This CDR3 reads CASSFRGGETQYF. Here the CDR3 DNA reads TGTGCCAGCAGCTTCCGGGGAGGAGAGACCCAGTACTTC.

The genes are TRBV2 and TRBJ1-2; TRBD1 matches at 7 bases. V was clipped by 5 bases and J by 0 bases; unmatched bases: 3. This CDR3 comprises 14 residues. Germline-derived CDR1 and CDR2 are SNHLY and FYNNEI. The CDR3 DNA reads TGTGCCAGCAGTAAGGGACAGACTAACTATGGCTACACCTTC. This codes for CASSKGQTNYGYTF.

J is TRBJ2-3 and V is TRBV14; TRBD2 matches 9 bases. The J segment lost 0 bases and the V segment lost 1 base, leaving 2 bases of the junction unmatched. Germline assignment: CDR1 SGHDN and CDR2 FVKESK. There are 16 residues in the CDR3. DNA for the CDR3: TGTGCCAGCAGCCAAGTAGGGACTAGCAGCACAGATACGCAGTATTTT. Amino acids: CASSQVGTSSTDTQYF.

The chain couples TRBV19 to TRBJ1-1, with 8 bases identical to TRBD1. J was trimmed by 0 bases and V by 6 bases; bases with no gene match: 6. Germline CDR1 LNHDA, CDR2 SQIVND (reference sequence). This CDR3 contains 15 residues. The CDR3 loop is CASSLQGGLNTEAFF. The CDR3 region has the DNA TGTGCCAGTAGCCTACAGGGGGGCTTGAACACTGAAGCTTTCTTT.

This chain links TRBV7-9 with TRBJ1-5; TRBD1 might be the D (5 bases). V was cut by 3 bases and J by 7 bases, with 10 bases left in between. CDR1 is SEHNR, CDR2 FQNEAQ, per germline (reference sequence). The CDR3 has 13 amino acids. CDR3 sequence: CASSLPGLQPQHF. The CDR3 DNA reads TGTGCCAGCAGCTTGCCGGGACTCCAGCCCCAGCATTTT.

This chain connects TRBV10-3 to TRBJ1-2, with D unresolved. The germline V and J ends were trimmed by 3 bases and 2 bases, with 7 bases remaining between them. The germline V gene encodes CDR1 ENHRY and CDR2 SYGVKD. CDR3 length: 13 residues. CDR3 loop: CAISDDMNYGYTF. The CDR3 DNA reads TGTGCCATCAGTGACGACATGAACTATGGCTACACCTTC.

This clone was seen just once. The chain carries TRBV25-1 and TRBJ2-3, with a weak D call TRBD2 (6 bases). From germline, CDR1 is MGHDK and CDR2 SYGVNS. The CDR3 spans 12 residues. V was pared by 3 bases and J by 6 bases, with 7 bases between. The chain's CDR3 is CASSDRGDTQYF. The CDR3 DNA follows: TGTGCCAGCAGTGACCGGGGGGATACGCAGTATTTT.

CDR3 protein: CASSLQGSKNIQYF. DNA of the CDR3: TGTGCCAGCAGCTTACAGGGGTCCAAAAACATTCAGTACTTC. This chain connects TRBV7-8 to TRBJ2-4; a weak D match, TRBD1 (6 bases). Deletions cut 2 bases from V and 2 bases from J, with 7 bases between. There are 14 residues in the CDR3. Germline CDR1 reads SGHVS; CDR2 reads FQNEAQ.

This clone showed up just once. The chain couples TRBV9 to TRBJ2-7; 10 nucleotides align to TRBD2. The germline V gene encodes CDR1 SGDLS and CDR2 YYNGEE. This CDR3 has 15 residues. V shed 0 bases, J shed 4 bases, and the junction held 4 bases outside the gene matches. The CDR3 DNA follows: TGTGCCAGCAGCGTAGGGGCTAGCGGGAGTTACGAGCAGTACTTC. Translation gives CASSVGASGSYEQYF.

The rearrangement links TRBV18 to TRBJ2-3, with 10 bases aligning to TRBD2. The CDR3 extends over 15 amino acids. The V gene's germline CDR1 is KGHSH and CDR2 LQKENI. Germline trimming cut 8 bases from V and 5 bases from J; bases unmatched to any gene: 10. CDR3 coding DNA: TGTGCCAGCCTCACCCTAGCGGGAGAGGTAGATACGCAGTATTTT. Translation: CASLTLAGEVDTQYF.

This chain connects TRBV13 to TRBJ1-5; D not resolved. This CDR3 has 14 amino acids. V was pared by 8 bases and J by 4 bases, with 15 bases between. The germline CDR1 and CDR2 sequences are PRHDT and FYEKMQ (reference sequence). The CDR3 DNA is TGTGCCAGCCGAACGAGCGGATCTAATCAGCCCCAGCATTTT. This codes for CASRTSGSNQPQHF.

This rearrangement joins TRBV9 to TRBJ1-1, with TRBD1 matching over 12 bases. The germline V gene encodes CDR1 SGDLS and CDR2 YYNGEE. The J segment lost 6 bases and the V segment lost 4 bases, leaving 4 bases of the junction unmatched. CDR3 length: 14 amino acids. In nucleotides, the CDR3 is TGTGCCAGCAGCCCGGGGACAGGGGGCCCTGAAGCTTTCTTT. It is translated as CASSPGTGGPEAFF.

This clone was observed a few times. The chain recombines TRBV29-1 with TRBJ2-3; tentative D call: TRBD2 (6 bases). The CDR3 is 16 residues long. V gave up 1 base and J gave up 2 bases, with 16 bases separating them. The germline V gene encodes CDR1 SQVTM and CDR2 ANQGSEA. Here the CDR3 reads CSVEGVGPGDTDTQYF. CDR3 nucleotides: TGCAGCGTTGAAGGTGTAGGGCCGGGGGACACAGATACGCAGTATTTT.

J is TRBJ1-1 and V is TRBV29-1, with 8 nucleotides matching TRBD1. The CDR3 extends over 13 amino acids. Germline V gives CDR1 SQVTM, CDR2 ANQGSEA. The V gene end was trimmed by 7 bases and the J gene end by 6 bases; junction bases not matched to a gene: 10. CDR3 in amino acids: CSGRDRHTPEAFF. For the CDR3, the DNA is TGCAGCGGCCGGGACAGGCATACTCCTGAAGCTTTCTTT.

The chain employs TRBV2 and TRBJ2-7; D unclear. The V end was cut by 3 bases, the J end by 9 bases, with 12 bases between. The germline CDR1 and CDR2 sequences are SNHLY and FYNNEI. The CDR3 length is 12 residues. CDR3 sequence (DNA): TGTGCCAGCAGTGAGTTGTTTCCCGGGCAGTACTTC. Protein product: CASSELFPGQYF.

The chain recombines TRBV12-5 with TRBJ2-7; D is perhaps TRBD2 (6 bases). From germline, CDR1 is LGHNT and CDR2 FRNRAP. The CDR3 contains 15 residues. Trimming shortened V by 1 base and J by 1 base, and 11 bases separated the two germline ends. The chain's CDR3 is CASGLESGPSYEQYF. The CDR3 DNA reads as TGTGCTAGTGGTTTGGAAAGCGGGCCATCCTACGAGCAGTACTTC.

This chain links TRBV7-9 with TRBJ1-1; D unresolved. The germline gives CDR1 SEHNR, CDR2 FQNEAQ (reference sequence). Trimming shortened V by 5 bases and J by 0 bases, and 13 bases separated the two germline ends. This CDR3 has 15 residues. In nucleotides, the CDR3 is TGTGCCAGCAGCCTCCAAGCCCAGGTGAACACTGAAGCTTTCTTT. Translated, it gives CASSLQAQVNTEAFF.

In this sample, this clone turned up once. The chain is built from TRBV6-1 and TRBJ2-5; the D is unclear. Looked up from germline, CDR1 is MNHNS and CDR2 is SASEGT. V was shortened by 6 bases and J by 0 bases, with 5 bases between the two germline ends. The CDR3 is made up of 12 amino acids. The chain's CDR3 is CASSGNQETQYF. CDR3 sequence (DNA): TGTGCCAGCAGCGGTAACCAAGAGACCCAGTACTTC.

This chain links TRBV9 with TRBJ2-7, with 9 bases fitting TRBD1. The V gene's germline CDR1 is SGDLS and CDR2 YYNGEE. The CDR3 is 15 amino acids. V lost 4 bases and J lost 4; bases outside the gene matches: 9. The CDR3 spells CASSPGTGPLYEQYF. DNA for the CDR3: TGTGCCAGCAGCCCCGGGACAGGGCCTCTGTACGAGCAGTACTTC.

This clone was seen more than once but under ten times. The DNA of the CDR3 is TGCAGCGTTGAGGAGGCGATGTTCCAGACCCAGTACTTC. Translated, it gives CSVEEAMFQTQYF. The gene calls are TRBV29-1 and TRBJ2-5, with D perhaps matching TRBD2 (5 bases). Trimming cost V 3 bases and J 6 bases, with 14 bases left between them. The CDR3 extends over 13 amino acids. Looked up from germline, CDR1 is SQVTM and CDR2 is ANQGSEA.

The chain couples TRBV5-4 to TRBJ2-1; the D gene is possibly TRBD2 (6 bases). V was clipped by 4 bases and J by 9 bases, with 14 bases between them. Germline V gives CDR1 SGHNT, CDR2 YYREEE (reference sequence). The CDR3 length is 13 residues. In DNA form, the CDR3 reads TGTGCCAGCAGCGTGAAGCGGGCAGGTGAGCAGTTCTTC. Its protein is CASSVKRAGEQFF.

The V gene is TRBV10-1, the J gene TRBJ2-5; TRBD1 might be the D (5 bases). Trimming shortened V by 6 bases and J by 2 bases, and 10 bases separated the two germline ends. Looked up from germline, CDR1 is WNHNN and CDR2 is SYGVQD (reference sequence). The CDR3 is made up of 13 amino acids. The CDR3 region is CASSMTVQETQYF. Written as DNA, the CDR3 is TGCGCCAGCAGCATGACAGTTCAAGAGACCCAGTACTTC.

The genes are TRBV4-2 and TRBJ1-1; 7 nucleotides line up with TRBD1. Germline lookup yields CDR1 LGHNA and CDR2 YNFKEQ. CDR3 length: 15 residues. V dropped 2 bases and J dropped 7; count of bases not matched to a gene: 10. This chain's CDR3 is CASSQNRGRGVEAFF. DNA for the CDR3: TGTGCCAGCAGCCAAAACAGGGGACGGGGTGTTGAAGCTTTCTTT.

This clone has a single count. The gene calls are TRBV5-6 and TRBJ2-1; a possible D gene is TRBD2 (5 bases). The ends were cut back, 0 bases at V and 1 base at J, with 11 bases in the middle. The CDR3 consists of 16 residues. CDR1 is SGHDT and CDR2 is YYEEEE in the germline V gene. In DNA form, the CDR3 reads TGTGCCAGCAGCTTGGAGGTACGGAGGTCCTACAATGAGCAGTTCTTC. Amino acid sequence: CASSLEVRRSYNEQFF.

The V and J genes are TRBV10-3 and TRBJ1-1; 9 nucleotides align to TRBD1. The CDR3 loop spans 14 amino acids. After removal of 4 bases from V and 4 bases from J, the junction contained 4 bases not matched to a gene. Per the germline V gene, CDR1 is ENHRY and CDR2 is SYGVKD. The CDR3: CAISGRTGVTEAFF. CDR3 bases: TGTGCCATCAGTGGCAGGACAGGGGTCACTGAAGCTTTCTTT.

V gene TRBV2 combines with J gene TRBJ1-1, with 7 bases aligning to TRBD1. This CDR3 is 15 amino acids long. CDR1 is SNHLY and CDR2 is FYNNEI in the germline V gene. With V trimmed by 6 bases and J by 1 base, 8 bases remained unmatched. CDR3 nucleotides: TGTGCCAGCAGCGAGACAGGGATGGGGAACACTGAAGCTTTCTTT. Translation gives CASSETGMGNTEAFF.

The chain has TRBV29-1 and TRBJ2-1, with 10 bases that match TRBD2. Trimming removed 6 bases from V and 2 bases from J; junction bases left unmatched: 4. Per germline, CDR1 SQVTM and CDR2 ANQGSEA. This CDR3 comprises 14 residues. CDR3 region: CSVGGLAAYNEQFF. CDR3 bases: TGCAGCGTGGGAGGACTAGCGGCCTACAATGAGCAGTTCTTC.

The chain links TRBV29-1 to TRBJ1-3; a weak D match, TRBD1 (6 bases). From germline, CDR1 is SQVTM and CDR2 ANQGSEA. The CDR3 has 14 residues. V was cut by 7 bases and J by 0 bases, with 13 bases left in between. CDR3 nucleotides: TGCAGCGCCCACGGACAGTCCTCTGGAAACACCATATATTTT. Protein product: CSAHGQSSGNTIYF. The variable domain in full, completed from reference TRBV29-1 and TRBJ1-3, reads SAVISQKPSRDICQRGTSLTIQCQVDSQVTMMFWYRQQPGQSLTLIATANQGSEATYESGFVIDKFPISRPNLTFSTLTVSNMSPEDSSIYLCSAHGQSSGNTIYFGEGSWLTVV.